These T cell receptor beta chains were read from a single sample in a study of blood T cell repertoires in COVID-19. This table comes from immunoSEQ multiplex PCR, and its TCRdb copy is limited to in-frame clones, with some not included. This repertoire shows a few hundred thousand clones, 85% to 90% found once; its top ten account for approximately 1.8%. Sequencing was carried out using peripheral blood. The receptors originated from a young woman with COVID-19, enrolled during active disease. Both conserved end residues are part of each CDR3. Fields, in order: V gene, clone size, J gene, D gene, CDR3 protein, CDR3 DNA. A D gene is named only where the DNA matches it firmly. Size tells how often a clone was seen (once, few, many) or the class of an expanded clone, and some rows leave it out.

>TRBV24-1|once|TRBJ2-5|TRBD2
CATSRGEETQYF
TGTGCCACCAGCCGGGGGGAAGAGACCCAGTACTTC
>TRBV23-1|.|TRBJ2-5|.
CASSRVQETQYF
TGCGCCAGCAGTCGCGTTCAAGAGACCCAGTACTTC
>TRBV4-1|.|TRBJ2-7|TRBD2
CASSQLSGGYEQYF
TGCGCCAGCAGCCAATTAAGCGGGGGCTACGAGCAGTACTTC
>TRBV19|.|TRBJ1-4|TRBD1
CASSGTSRGRFEKLFF
TGTGCCAGTAGTGGCACCTCCAGGGGGCGATTTGAAAAACTGTTTTTT
>TRBV2|.|TRBJ1-3|.
CASNQGFSGNTIYF
TGTGCCAGCAATCAGGGGTTTTCAGGAAACACCATATATTTT
>TRBV27|.|TRBJ1-2|TRBD1
CASSGNLGQGGQLANYGYTF
TGTGCCAGCAGTGGCAACTTGGGACAGGGGGGACAATTAGCTAACTATGGCTACACCTTC
>TRBV6-5|once|TRBJ2-3|.
CASSLGRDTQYF
TGTGCCAGCAGTCTAGGGAGAGATACGCAGTATTTT
>TRBV9|once|TRBJ2-1|TRBD1
CASSVRGIQGANEQFF
TGTGCCAGCAGCGTGAGGGGGATACAGGGGGCGAATGAGCAGTTCTTC
>TRBV6-5|.|TRBJ1-2|TRBD1
CASSYLGQQTYGYTF
TGTGCCAGCAGTTACCTGGGACAGCAAACTTATGGCTACACCTTC
>TRBV3-1/TRBV3-2|once|TRBJ2-1|TRBD2
CASSLGLAGGQNNEQFF
TGTGCCAGCAGCTTGGGACTAGCGGGGGGGCAGAACAATGAGCAGTTCTTC
>TRBV2|.|TRBJ1-2|.
CASRPGVGYGYTF
TGTGCCAGCAGACCAGGGGTTGGATATGGCTACACCTTC
>TRBV11-2|.|TRBJ1-3|.
CASRRQVNSGNTIYF
TGTGCCAGCAGGCGACAGGTGAACTCTGGAAACACCATATATTTT
>TRBV7-2|.|TRBJ2-7|.
CASSPLTGAYEQYF
TGTGCCAGCAGCCCATTGACGGGGGCCTACGAGCAGTACTTC
>TRBV13|.|TRBJ1-6|TRBD1
CASSYGQGSNSPLHF
TGTGCCAGCAGCTACGGACAGGGTAGCAATTCACCCCTCCACTTT
>TRBV4-2|.|TRBJ2-5|.
CASSQDLPGQETQYF
TGTGCCAGCAGCCAAGATTTGCCGGGACAAGAGACCCAGTACTTC
>TRBV7-9|.|TRBJ2-5|.
CASNRDSQETQYF
TGTGCCAGCAACCGTGACAGCCAAGAGACCCAGTACTTC
>TRBV12-3/TRBV12-4|.|TRBJ2-5|.
CASSLVKETQYF
TGTGCCAGCAGTTTAGTCAAAGAGACCCAGTACTTC
>TRBV10-3|.|TRBJ2-5|TRBD1
CAIGGQDTVRGARETQYF
TGTGCCATCGGCGGACAGGATACCGTAAGAGGAGCGAGAGAGACCCAGTACTTC
>TRBV6-5|.|TRBJ1-2|TRBD1
CASSYSGQGMDGYTF
TGTGCCAGCAGTTACTCGGGACAGGGGATGGATGGCTACACCTTC
>TRBV9|.|TRBJ1-3|.
CASSVVGEVSGNTIYF
TGTGCCAGCAGCGTAGTAGGGGAGGTAAGTGGAAACACCATATATTTT
>TRBV24-1|.|TRBJ2-3|TRBD2
CATSDGAGGPRDTQYF
TGTGCCACCAGTGATGGAGCGGGGGGGCCAAGAGATACGCAGTATTTT
>TRBV7-2|.|TRBJ1-5|.
CASSVRADNQPQHF
TGTGCCAGCAGCGTGAGGGCAGATAATCAGCCCCAGCATTTT
>TRBV11-3|.|TRBJ2-1|.
CASSFAPSGEQFF
TGTGCCAGCAGCTTTGCCCCGTCCGGTGAGCAGTTCTTC
>TRBV18|.|TRBJ1-2|TRBD1
CASSLQGAIDGYTF
TGTGCCAGCTCACTACAGGGGGCGATTGATGGCTACACCTTC
>TRBV7-6|few|TRBJ1-3|TRBD1
CASSSQTGSGNTIYF
TGTGCCAGCAGCTCCCAGACAGGGTCTGGAAACACCATATATTTT
>TRBV20-1|.|TRBJ1-4|.
CSAVFQEKLFF
TGCAGTGCTGTGTTCCAGGAAAAACTGTTTTTT
>TRBV28|few|TRBJ1-2|.
CASGQLPGAYGYTF
TGTGCCAGCGGACAGCTGCCCGGAGCCTATGGCTACACCTTC
>TRBV28|.|TRBJ1-1|TRBD1
CASSLTTGGAFF
TGTGCCAGCAGTTTAACGACAGGGGGAGCTTTCTTT
>TRBV18|.|TRBJ2-1|.
CASSPMGAVYNEQFF
TGTGCCAGCTCACCAATGGGGGCCGTTTACAATGAGCAGTTCTTC
>TRBV4-2|.|TRBJ2-2|TRBD2
CASSQDPSGGAGTGELFF
TGTGCCAGCAGCCAAGATCCTAGCGGGGGGGCCGGAACCGGGGAGCTGTTTTTT
>TRBV5-1|.|TRBJ2-7|TRBD2
CASSSSGVSYEQYF
TGCGCCAGCAGCTCGAGCGGGGTGTCCTACGAGCAGTACTTC
>TRBV7-8|.|TRBJ1-2|.
CASSQRRDINYGYTF
TGTGCCAGCAGCCAACGAAGAGACATTAACTATGGCTACACCTTC
>TRBV7-9|.|TRBJ2-3|TRBD2
CASSWGASGDTQYF
TGTGCCAGCAGCTGGGGAGCTAGCGGGGATACGCAGTATTTT
>TRBV28|.|TRBJ1-2|.
CASSPDVPRAYGYTF
TGTGCCAGCAGTCCAGACGTTCCGAGGGCGTATGGCTACACCTTC
>TRBV5-1|.|TRBJ2-5|.
CASSLGLETQYF
TGCGCCAGCAGCTTGGGGCTCGAGACCCAGTACTTC
>TRBV2|.|TRBJ2-7|.
CASSELVRVYEQYF
TGTGCCAGCAGTGAATTGGTCAGGGTCTACGAGCAGTACTTC
>TRBV7-2|.|TRBJ1-1|.
CASSPTGRRTEAFF
TGTGCCAGCAGCCCTACAGGGCGGCGGACTGAAGCTTTCTTT
>TRBV2|.|TRBJ1-2|TRBD1
CASTRQGGLRGYTF
TGTGCCAGCACTCGACAGGGGGGACTCCGTGGCTACACCTTC
>TRBV7-2|.|TRBJ1-1|.
CASSLLWGAEAFF
TGTGCCAGCAGCTTACTGTGGGGGGCTGAAGCTTTCTTT
>TRBV5-5|once|TRBJ1-2|.
CASRSNYGYTF
TGTGCCAGTAGATCTAACTATGGCTACACCTTC
>TRBV5-1|.|TRBJ2-2|TRBD2
CASSSIERGPTGELFF
TGCGCCAGCAGTTCCATCGAGCGGGGGCCGACCGGGGAGCTGTTTTTT
>TRBV27|.|TRBJ2-7|TRBD2
CASSFLAGGSYEQYF
TGTGCCAGCAGTTTTCTAGCGGGGGGCTCCTACGAGCAGTACTTC
>TRBV5-1|.|TRBJ1-1|.
CASRPTGTLNTEAFF
TGCGCCAGCAGACCTACCGGGACACTGAACACTGAAGCTTTCTTT
>TRBV10-1|.|TRBJ1-6|.
CASTSLHF
TGCGCCAGCACGTCCCTCCACTTT
>TRBV27|few|TRBJ1-2|TRBD1
CASSLHLPGQGSNYGYTF
TGTGCCAGCAGTCTTCATTTGCCGGGACAGGGCTCTAACTATGGCTACACCTTC
>TRBV19|.|TRBJ2-4|.
CASSSQGNIQYF
TGTGCCAGTAGTTCACAGGGTAACATTCAGTACTTC
>TRBV9|.|TRBJ2-5|TRBD2
CASSVEFRGGSETQYF
TGTGCCAGCAGCGTAGAGTTTCGCGGGGGGTCAGAGACCCAGTACTTC
>TRBV15|.|TRBJ1-2|.
CATSKGGQLAYGYTF
TGTGCCACCAGTAAGGGAGGGCAGCTTGCCTATGGCTACACCTTC
>TRBV9|.|TRBJ1-5|.
CASSVVVGNPGERQPQHF
TGTGCCAGCAGCGTAGTGGTGGGAAATCCGGGAGAACGTCAGCCCCAGCATTTT
>TRBV6-6|.|TRBJ1-5|TRBD1
CASSPDWTGLWNQPQHF
TGTGCCAGCAGTCCCGATTGGACAGGGTTATGGAATCAGCCCCAGCATTTT
>TRBV6-5|.|TRBJ2-7|TRBD1
CASLGTGASYEQYF
TGTGCCAGTCTTGGGACAGGGGCCTCCTACGAGCAGTACTTC
>TRBV5-1|once|TRBJ1-3|.
CASSLGHGNTIYF
TGCGCCAGCAGCTTGGGTCATGGAAACACCATATATTTT
>TRBV2|.|TRBJ1-3|TRBD1
CASRQDRAYTIYF
TGTGCCAGCAGGCAGGACAGGGCCTACACCATATATTTT
>TRBV19|.|TRBJ1-5|TRBD1
CASSLTGNSNQPQHF
TGTGCCAGTAGCTTGACAGGGAATAGCAATCAGCCCCAGCATTTT
>TRBV24-1|.|TRBJ2-2|.
CATSDVKGLETGELFF
TGTGCCACCAGTGATGTGAAGGGGCTAGAGACCGGGGAGCTGTTTTTT
>TRBV11-2|.|TRBJ1-6|TRBD1
CASSRLGQVGSPLHF
TGTGCCAGCAGCCGACTAGGACAGGTCGGCTCACCCCTCCACTTT
>TRBV29-1|.|TRBJ2-7|.
CSVKDTRSYEQYF
TGCAGCGTGAAAGACACGAGATCCTACGAGCAGTACTTC